These T cell receptor beta chains were read from a single sample in a study of blood T cell repertoires in COVID-19. Generated by immunoSEQ multiplex PCR, the TCRdb table keeps only in-frame clones and is missing some. The repertoire has 430,000 or so clones, approximately 90% of them found once; the top ten carry more than 0.7%. What was sequenced was peripheral blood. Receptors originate from a man aged 18 to 30 with COVID-19, enrolled during active disease. Both conserved end residues are part of each CDR3. A D gene is named only where the DNA matches it firmly. The size field is filled for only some rows; it gives once, few, many or a size class.

CDR3 DNA: TGTGCCAGCAGTGAAGATGCTTGGGCAGGGCTAGCCAAAAACATTCAGTACTTC
CDR3 protein: CASSEDAWAGLAKNIQYF
V gene: TRBV6-1
J gene: TRBJ2-4
clone size: .
D gene: .

CDR3 DNA: TGTGCCAGCAGCTTGGGGACAGGGAGTTACAATGAGCAGTTCTTC
CDR3 protein: CASSLGTGSYNEQFF
V gene: TRBV5-6
J gene: TRBJ2-1
clone size: .
D gene: TRBD1

CDR3 DNA: TGTGCCAGCAGCTTAATAGAGGGCGAGACCCAGTACTTC
CDR3 protein: CASSLIEGETQYF
V gene: TRBV7-3
J gene: TRBJ2-5
clone size: .
D gene: .

CDR3 DNA: TGTGCCAGCAGCCCGTTCACACCCCACGAGCAGTACTTC
CDR3 protein: CASSPFTPHEQYF
V gene: TRBV11-3
J gene: TRBJ2-7
clone size: .
D gene: .

CDR3 DNA: TGTGCCAGCAGCTCCAGGGGAAACACCATATATTTT
CDR3 protein: CASSSRGNTIYF
V gene: TRBV13
J gene: TRBJ1-3
clone size: .
D gene: .

CDR3 DNA: TGTGCCAGCAGTACCGGGACTAGCGGGACCGAGCAGTACTTC
CDR3 protein: CASSTGTSGTEQYF
V gene: TRBV6-5
J gene: TRBJ2-7
clone size: .
D gene: TRBD2

CDR3 DNA: TGTGCCAGCACTTTGGGGGGGGCCTACGAGCAGTACTTC
CDR3 protein: CASTLGGAYEQYF
V gene: TRBV6-5
J gene: TRBJ2-7
clone size: .
D gene: TRBD2

CDR3 DNA: TGTGCCAGCAGCCGAATGGGACTAGCGGGACCTAGCTCCTACAATGAGCAGTTCTTC
CDR3 protein: CASSRMGLAGPSSYNEQFF
V gene: TRBV6-6
J gene: TRBJ2-1
clone size: .
D gene: TRBD2

CDR3 DNA: TGTGCCATCAGTGAAACAGGGACGGAGACCCAGTACTTC
CDR3 protein: CAISETGTETQYF
V gene: TRBV10-3
J gene: TRBJ2-5
clone size: .
D gene: .

CDR3 DNA: TGTGCCAGCAGCCTTGGGTTGGGGAGGGCAAGCTACGAGCAGTACTTC
CDR3 protein: CASSLGLGRASYEQYF
V gene: TRBV27
J gene: TRBJ2-7
clone size: .
D gene: TRBD2

CDR3 DNA: TGTGCCAGCAGCTTGAGTAGCGGGGGGGCTAATGAGCAGTACTTC
CDR3 protein: CASSLSSGGANEQYF
V gene: TRBV5-4
J gene: TRBJ2-7
clone size: .
D gene: TRBD2

CDR3 DNA: TGTGCCAGCAGCTTAGCGGCCACAGATACGCAGTATTTT
CDR3 protein: CASSLAATDTQYF
V gene: TRBV7-9
J gene: TRBJ2-3
clone size: .
D gene: .

CDR3 DNA: TGTGCCAGCGCCTCAGGGCTGCGAGAGACCCAGTACTTC
CDR3 protein: CASASGLRETQYF
V gene: TRBV6-5
J gene: TRBJ2-5
clone size: .
D gene: .

CDR3 DNA: TGCAGTGGCGGCCGTAACAATGAGCAGTTCTTC
CDR3 protein: CSGGRNNEQFF
V gene: TRBV20-1
J gene: TRBJ2-1
clone size: .
D gene: .

CDR3 DNA: TGTGCCAGCAGCTCCGGGACAGGGAACTATAATTCACCCCTCCACTTT
CDR3 protein: CASSSGTGNYNSPLHF
V gene: TRBV5-5
J gene: TRBJ1-6
clone size: .
D gene: TRBD1

CDR3 DNA: TGTGCCAGCAGTGAAATTCCCAGCGGGGCATACAATGAGCAGTTCTTC
CDR3 protein: CASSEIPSGAYNEQFF
V gene: TRBV6-1
J gene: TRBJ2-1
clone size: once
D gene: TRBD2

CDR3 DNA: TGTGCCAGCAGCCCAAGGGGGGGGCTCCGGTCAATGAACACTGAAGCTTTCTTT
CDR3 protein: CASSPRGGLRSMNTEAFF
V gene: TRBV7-3
J gene: TRBJ1-1
clone size: .
D gene: .

CDR3 DNA: TGTGCCAGTAAGGAGGGCCGTAGGACAATGAGCAATCAGCCCCAGCATTTT
CDR3 protein: CASKEGRRTMSNQPQHF
V gene: TRBV19
J gene: TRBJ1-5
clone size: .
D gene: .

CDR3 DNA: TGTGCCAGCAGTGTCGGCGGCTACAATGAGCAGTTCTTC
CDR3 protein: CASSVGGYNEQFF
V gene: TRBV6-4
J gene: TRBJ2-1
clone size: .
D gene: .

CDR3 DNA: TGTGCCAGCAGTTCGACTAGCGGGGGCACAGACGGGGAGCTGTTTTTT
CDR3 protein: CASSSTSGGTDGELFF
V gene: TRBV6-5
J gene: TRBJ2-2
clone size: .
D gene: TRBD2

CDR3 DNA: TGTGCCAGCACCCCAGGTCGGTACTCCTACGAGCAGTACTTC
CDR3 protein: CASTPGRYSYEQYF
V gene: TRBV6-6
J gene: TRBJ2-7
clone size: .
D gene: .

CDR3 DNA: TGCGCCAGCAGCTTCCTCGGGGGGAGACAAGAGACCCAGTACTTC
CDR3 protein: CASSFLGGRQETQYF
V gene: TRBV5-1
J gene: TRBJ2-5
clone size: .
D gene: TRBD2

CDR3 DNA: TGTGCCAGCAGTGGAGCGGGAGCGGCCCAGTACTTC
CDR3 protein: CASSGAGAAQYF
V gene: TRBV2
J gene: TRBJ2-5
clone size: .
D gene: TRBD2

CDR3 DNA: TGTGCCAGCAGTCTTGCTAGCGGGGGGTCGCTTGGCTACGAGCAGTACTTC
CDR3 protein: CASSLASGGSLGYEQYF
V gene: TRBV6-2/TRBV6-3
J gene: TRBJ2-7
clone size: .
D gene: TRBD2

CDR3 DNA: TGTGCCAGTACCAAGGGGTTGGGGGAAGCTTTCTTT
CDR3 protein: CASTKGLGEAFF
V gene: TRBV19
J gene: TRBJ1-1
clone size: .
D gene: .

CDR3 DNA: TGTGCCATCAGTGAGTCGGGGACAGGGGGAGAGACCCAGTACTTC
CDR3 protein: CAISESGTGGETQYF
V gene: TRBV10-3
J gene: TRBJ2-5
clone size: .
D gene: TRBD1

CDR3 DNA: TGTGCCAGTAGTACTCGGGCAGGGGCTTATAGCAATCAGCCCCAGCATTTT
CDR3 protein: CASSTRAGAYSNQPQHF
V gene: TRBV19
J gene: TRBJ1-5
clone size: once
D gene: .

CDR3 DNA: TGTGCCAGCAGGATAGCTACTTCCAATGAGCAGTTCTTC
CDR3 protein: CASRIATSNEQFF
V gene: TRBV7-9
J gene: TRBJ2-1
clone size: .
D gene: .

CDR3 DNA: TGTGCCAGCAGCCGACTCTGGCGATCCGATTACGAGCAGTACTTC
CDR3 protein: CASSRLWRSDYEQYF
V gene: TRBV9
J gene: TRBJ2-7
clone size: .
D gene: .

CDR3 DNA: TGCGCCAGCAGCTTGGCTAGCGGGAGGCCTGGGAATGAGCAGTTCTTC
CDR3 protein: CASSLASGRPGNEQFF
V gene: TRBV5-1
J gene: TRBJ2-1
clone size: .
D gene: TRBD2

CDR3 DNA: TGCGCCAGCAGCGAGGACTTTAGCACAGATACGCAGTATTTT
CDR3 protein: CASSEDFSTDTQYF
V gene: TRBV5-1
J gene: TRBJ2-3
clone size: once
D gene: .

CDR3 DNA: TGTGCCAGCAGTCTTAGCGGGAATGAGCAGTTCTTC
CDR3 protein: CASSLSGNEQFF
V gene: TRBV4-2
J gene: TRBJ2-1
clone size: .
D gene: TRBD2

CDR3 DNA: TGTGCCAGCAGCTTCCTAGTAGCGGGAGGACGGAATACGCAGTATTTT
CDR3 protein: CASSFLVAGGRNTQYF
V gene: TRBV11-3
J gene: TRBJ2-3
clone size: once
D gene: TRBD2

CDR3 DNA: TGTGCCAGCAGCTTAGGGGGCAATGGCTACACCTTC
CDR3 protein: CASSLGGNGYTF
V gene: TRBV6-6
J gene: TRBJ1-2
clone size: .
D gene: TRBD1

CDR3 DNA: TGCAGCGTTCAGGAGAACACTGAAGCTTTCTTT
CDR3 protein: CSVQENTEAFF
V gene: TRBV29-1
J gene: TRBJ1-1
clone size: few
D gene: .

CDR3 DNA: TGTGCCAGCAGCCAAGAAGGCCGACAGGGGGTGGAAGAAGCTTTCTTT
CDR3 protein: CASSQEGRQGVEEAFF
V gene: TRBV3-1/TRBV3-2
J gene: TRBJ1-1
clone size: .
D gene: TRBD1

CDR3 DNA: TGTGCCAGCAGCCCATATGGGCGGGGGGGGTACAATGAGCAGTTCTTC
CDR3 protein: CASSPYGRGGYNEQFF
V gene: TRBV14
J gene: TRBJ2-1
clone size: .
D gene: TRBD2

CDR3 DNA: TGTGCCAGCAGCAAGCGTCGACGGGGGTCCATCTCCTACGAGCAGTACTTC
CDR3 protein: CASSKRRRGSISYEQYF
V gene: TRBV21-1
J gene: TRBJ2-7
clone size: few
D gene: .

CDR3 DNA: TGCAGCGTTGAAGGTTTCCAGGGAGGCACTGAAGCTTTCTTT
CDR3 protein: CSVEGFQGGTEAFF
V gene: TRBV29-1
J gene: TRBJ1-1
clone size: .
D gene: .

CDR3 DNA: TGTGCCAGCAGTGGGACAGTCCCTAATGAAAAACTGTTTTTT
CDR3 protein: CASSGTVPNEKLFF
V gene: TRBV2
J gene: TRBJ1-4
clone size: once
D gene: .

CDR3 DNA: TGTGCCACCGGGGCGTCAGATACGCAGTATTTT
CDR3 protein: CATGASDTQYF
V gene: TRBV24-1
J gene: TRBJ2-3
clone size: .
D gene: .

CDR3 DNA: TGTGCCAGCAGTTATTTGGGACTAGCGGGAGACGAGCAGTACTTC
CDR3 protein: CASSYLGLAGDEQYF
V gene: TRBV6-6
J gene: TRBJ2-7
clone size: .
D gene: TRBD2

CDR3 DNA: TGTGCCAGTAGCTGGGGACAGGGAATTAACACCATATATTTT
CDR3 protein: CASSWGQGINTIYF
V gene: TRBV19
J gene: TRBJ1-3
clone size: .
D gene: TRBD1

CDR3 DNA: TGTGCCAGCAGTTTATTGGGGGACAGGGGTGGGAATGAGCAGTTCTTC
CDR3 protein: CASSLLGDRGGNEQFF
V gene: TRBV27
J gene: TRBJ2-1
clone size: .
D gene: TRBD1

CDR3 DNA: TGTGCCAGCAAGTGGCAGGTGAACACTGAAGCTTTCTTT
CDR3 protein: CASKWQVNTEAFF
V gene: TRBV2
J gene: TRBJ1-1
clone size: .
D gene: .

CDR3 DNA: TGTGCCAGCGGAGGTGAGACCCAGTACTTC
CDR3 protein: CASGGETQYF
V gene: TRBV5-4
J gene: TRBJ2-5
clone size: .
D gene: .

CDR3 DNA: TGTGCCAGCAGCCAGGGGCCAGGCGGGGAGCTGTTTTTT
CDR3 protein: CASSQGPGGELFF
V gene: TRBV14
J gene: TRBJ2-2
clone size: .
D gene: .

CDR3 DNA: TGTGCCAGCAGGCCCGGGACACAGAGCTCCTACGAGCAGTACTTC
CDR3 protein: CASRPGTQSSYEQYF
V gene: TRBV2
J gene: TRBJ2-7
clone size: .
D gene: .

CDR3 DNA: TGTGCCACCAGTGATTTGTACGACAGGGTCCACACAGATACGCAGTATTTT
CDR3 protein: CATSDLYDRVHTDTQYF
V gene: TRBV24-1
J gene: TRBJ2-3
clone size: .
D gene: TRBD1

CDR3 DNA: TGTGCCAGCAGACCCCGGACAGGGGGCTCGTATGGCTACACCTTC
CDR3 protein: CASRPRTGGSYGYTF
V gene: TRBV28
J gene: TRBJ1-2
clone size: .
D gene: TRBD1

CDR3 DNA: TGTGCCAGCAGCTCAGCGGGGGTGCCCGCCTACGAGCAGTACTTC
CDR3 protein: CASSSAGVPAYEQYF
V gene: TRBV13
J gene: TRBJ2-7
clone size: .
D gene: TRBD2

CDR3 DNA: TGTGCCAGCAGTGATAATTCAGGGTCTGGAAACACCATATATTTT
CDR3 protein: CASSDNSGSGNTIYF
V gene: TRBV2
J gene: TRBJ1-3
clone size: many
D gene: .

CDR3 DNA: TGTGCCAGCAGCGTCACTAGCGGGGGGGCCTACGAGCAGTACTTC
CDR3 protein: CASSVTSGGAYEQYF
V gene: TRBV5-4
J gene: TRBJ2-7
clone size: .
D gene: TRBD2

CDR3 DNA: TGCGCCAGCAGTGAGGGGACAGCTGCCGAGCAGTACTTC
CDR3 protein: CASSEGTAAEQYF
V gene: TRBV10-1
J gene: TRBJ2-7
clone size: .
D gene: TRBD1

CDR3 DNA: TGTGCCAGTGGACTAGGACCATACAATGAGCAGTTCTTC
CDR3 protein: CASGLGPYNEQFF
V gene: TRBV19
J gene: TRBJ2-1
clone size: .
D gene: TRBD2

CDR3 DNA: TGCGCCAGCAGCCCGGACGGGAGCTCCTACGAGCAGTACTTC
CDR3 protein: CASSPDGSSYEQYF
V gene: TRBV5-1
J gene: TRBJ2-7
clone size: .
D gene: .